Listed here are 19 T cell receptor beta chains from one sample, sequenced in a study of blood T cells in healthy people across ages (dated by TCRdb to between 2015 and 2016). The library relied on 5' RACE. For sequencing, an Illumina HiSeq 2500 was employed. A second PCR of about 6 to 11 cycles was performed with a sample-barcoded 5' primer and a J-beta primer mix. The public reads were quality trimmed at Q25 with fastp and then assembled into clones with MiXCR by TCRdb, keeping productive beta chains. Each CDR3 protein gets just one entry, which takes the most common genes and DNA from the rows behind it. This sample lists 600,000 to 850,000 distinct CDR3 sequences; approximately 25% were detected once. More than 8% of the sample is in the top ten clones. This sample was shared with a second study, whose subject was T cells of mothers and their children.

The sample consisted of blood. All receptors come from a boy aged 10-17 years in good health.

This clonotype was counted between two and nine times. The chain is built from TRBV21-1 and TRBJ2-5; the D call TRBD2 from the table was never checked on the DNA. TRBV21-1 is noted as a pseudogene. CDR3 length: 15 amino acids. The CDR3 spells CASSKRFLPQEAQYF. For the CDR3, the DNA is TGTGCCAGCAGCAAGAGGTTTCTCCCCCAAGAGGCCCAGTACTTC.

This clonotype has just a few counts. The chain joins TRBV18 to TRBJ2-1; the D gene is possibly TRBD2 (7 bases). The CDR3 runs to 15 residues. Between the trimmed V and J ends, which lost 6 bases and 0 bases, there was a span of 12 bases. The germline V gene encodes CDR1 KGHSH and CDR2 LQKENI. The CDR3 DNA reads TGTGCCAGCTCCCCCGGGGGGCCCTCCTACAATGAGCAGTTCTTC. It yields the protein CASSPGGPSYNEQFF. Based on the CDR3 plus reference TRBV18 and TRBJ2-1, the full variable domain is NAGVMQNPRHLVRRRGQEARLRCSPMKGHSHVYWYRQLPEEGLKFMVYLQKENIIDESGMPKERFSAEFPKEGPSILRIQQVVRGDSAAYFCASSPGGPSYNEQFFGPGTRLTVL.

A remark on this clonotype: Compared with germline, one end of the junction differs, possibly owing to a read error. This rearrangement joins TRBV28 to TRBJ2-5; D is perhaps TRBD2 (5 bases). The J call may be incorrect, as the DNA end agrees better with TRBJ2-7. CDR1 and CDR2 from the germline V gene are MDHEN and SYDVKM. The CDR3 runs 15 residues. The CDR3 DNA reads TGCGCCAGCAGCTTGGCCACGTCGGGATCCTACGAGCAGTACTTC. Its protein is CASSLATSGSYEQYF.

The rearrangement uses TRBV9 and TRBJ2-2, with 9 bases matching TRBD2. This CDR3 has 16 residues. Per the germline V gene, CDR1 is SGDLS and CDR2 is YYNGEE. The V segment lost 0 bases and the J segment 5 bases; nucleotides outside the gene matches: 5. DNA of the CDR3: TGTGCCAGCAGCGTAGCCAGCGGGGGGACTACCGGGGAGCTGTTTTTT. Protein product: CASSVASGGTTGELFF.

This clonotype was detected only a few times. V is TRBV19 and J is TRBJ2-5; tentatively, D is TRBD1 or TRBD2 (6 bases each). This CDR3 is 14 amino acids long. The V gene's germline CDR1 is LNHDA and CDR2 SQIVND (reference sequence). Deletions cut 7 bases from V and 4 bases from J, with 16 bases between. The CDR3 DNA reads TGTGCCAGTATAAGTTCCGGGGGCGGAGAGACCCAGTACTTC. Its protein is CASISSGGGETQYF.

The sample holds many counts of this clonotype. This chain connects TRBV29-1 to TRBJ2-3; perhaps TRBD2 as D (5 bases). The length of the CDR3 is 13 residues. CDR1 SQVTM and CDR2 ANQGSEA come from the germline V gene. With 1 base removed from V and 5 bases from J, the gap between germline ends came to 10 bases. DNA for the CDR3: TGCAGCGTTGAAGTGGAGGCGGGAGATACGCAGTATTTT. The encoded protein is CSVEVEAGDTQYF.

V and J are TRBV5-4 and TRBJ2-5; TRBD2 aligns across 7 bases. J was trimmed by 2 bases and V by 3 bases; bases with no gene match: 10. This CDR3 contains 16 residues. Germline values: CDR1 SGHNT, CDR2 YYREEE (reference sequence). The CDR3 coding sequence is TGTGCCAGCAGCTATCCCCCAGGGAGGGAGCAAGAGACCCAGTACTTC. Translated: CASSYPPGREQETQYF.

The CDR3 nucleotides are TGCAGTGCTAGTCGGCAGGATCTTCAAAACATTCAGTACTTC. Translated: CSASRQDLQNIQYF. V usage is TRBV20-1 and J usage is TRBJ2-4; no definite D call. CDR3 length: 14 residues. Trimming removed 3 bases from V and 5 bases from J, with 14 bases in between. Per germline, CDR1 DFQATT and CDR2 SNEGSKA (reference sequence).

The chain is built from TRBV11-2 and TRBJ2-1, with TRBD2 matching 11 bases. This CDR3 comprises 14 residues. Germline CDR1 is SGHAT and CDR2 is FQNNGV. Trimming took 4 bases from V and 10 from J; bases not matched to a gene: 6. The DNA for the CDR3 is TGTGCCAGCAGCTCGACTAGCGGGGCAGGCGAGCAGTTCTTC. Protein: CASSSTSGAGEQFF.

This clonotype was picked up a small number of times. The chain employs TRBV5-6 and TRBJ2-5, with 7 bases matching TRBD1. CDR1 and CDR2 from the germline V gene are SGHDT and YYEEEE. CDR3 size: 15 residues. The V segment lost 2 bases and the J segment 4 bases; nucleotides outside the gene matches: 8. Here the CDR3 DNA reads TGTGCCAGCAGCTTTCGGACAGGCAATGGAGAGACCCAGTACTTC. It encodes CASSFRTGNGETQYF.

The CDR3 nucleotides are TGTGCCAGCAGTTCGGGCGGGAGGGCTCAAGAGACCCAGTACTTC. This codes for CASSSGGRAQETQYF. J is TRBJ2-5 and V is TRBV28; 9 bases map to TRBD2. V lost 4 bases to trimming and J lost 2 bases; unmatched junction nucleotides: 5. The CDR3 covers 15 residues. Looked up from germline, CDR1 is MDHEN and CDR2 is SYDVKM.

The rearrangement links TRBV20-1 to TRBJ2-1; 7 bases line up with TRBD2. There are 16 residues in the CDR3. With 0 bases clipped from V and 1 base from J, the junction kept 6 bases outside the gene matches. The germline V gene has CDR1 DFQATT and CDR2 SNEGSKA (reference sequence). This chain's CDR3 is CSARDLRGVSYNEQFF. CDR3 DNA: TGCAGTGCTAGAGATCTTCGGGGGGTGTCCTACAATGAGCAGTTCTTC.

The V and J genes are TRBV13 and TRBJ2-5; no clear D. The CDR3 runs 15 residues. From germline, CDR1 is PRHDT and CDR2 FYEKMQ (reference sequence). Trimming shortened V by 1 base and J by 2 bases, and 11 bases separated the two germline ends. The CDR3 here is CASSLVPTTQETQYF. CDR3 sequence (DNA): TGTGCCAGCAGCTTAGTACCAACAACGCAAGAGACCCAGTACTTC.

This chain connects TRBV25-1 to TRBJ1-2; 9 bases match TRBD1. This CDR3 comprises 15 residues. Germline V gene lookup returns CDR1 MGHDK and CDR2 SYGVNS. With V trimmed by 6 bases and J by 6 bases, 11 bases remained unmatched. The CDR3 nucleotides are TGTGCCAGCAGCCGGACAGGGGAAATCTTAGATGGCTACACCTTC. Encoded protein: CASSRTGEILDGYTF.

In this sample, this clonotype turned up a few times. This chain links TRBV7-6 with TRBJ2-3; D possibly corresponds to TRBD1 (6 bases). V was clipped by 4 bases and J by 3 bases, with 14 bases between them. CDR1 and CDR2 (germline): SGHVS, FNYEAQ. The CDR3 runs 15 residues. CDR3 loop: CASSSPEDRTDTQYF. In DNA, the CDR3 is TGTGCCAGCAGCTCCCCCGAGGACAGAACAGATACGCAGTATTTT. Full variable domain (remainder filled in from reference TRBV7-6 and TRBJ2-3): GAGVSQSPRYKVTKRGQDVALRCDPISGHVSLYWYRQALGQGPEFLTYFNYEAQQDKSGLPNDRFSAERPEGSISTLTIQRTEQRDSAMYRCASSSPEDRTDTQYFGPGTRLTVL.

The V gene is TRBV6-1, the J gene TRBJ2-5; D may match TRBD1 or TRBD2 (5 bases each). CDR1 is MNHNS, CDR2 SASEGT, per germline. V gave up 6 bases and J gave up 0 bases, with 14 bases separating them. CDR3 size: 15 residues. CDR3 region: CASSTDRDHQETQYF. The CDR3 nucleotides read TGTGCCAGCAGCACGGACCGGGACCACCAAGAGACCCAGTACTTC.

This rearrangement joins TRBV5-1 to TRBJ2-3; D unresolved. This CDR3 is 12 amino acids long. Germline V gene data show CDR1 as SGHRS and CDR2 as YFSETQ. The V and J ends lost 4 bases and 5 bases respectively, with 8 bases between them. The DNA for the CDR3 is TGCGCCAGCAGCGTGACTCAAGATACGCAGTATTTT. Its protein is CASSVTQDTQYF.

This clonotype was picked up many times. At one of its ends the junction is not consistent with the germline gene, which may arise from a read error. The V call is TRBV4-1, the J call TRBJ2-7, with D perhaps being TRBD1 or TRBD2 (5 bases each). The CDR3 spans 14 residues. Germline V gives CDR1 MGHRA, CDR2 YSYEKL. The CDR3 protein is CASSPGTVSYEQYF. DNA of the CDR3: TGTGCCAGCAGCCCTGGGACCGTCTCCTACGAGCAGTACTTC.

The V call is TRBV7-2, the J call TRBJ2-5; 7 bases are shared with TRBD2. The CDR3 sequence is 14 residues long. Germline lookup yields CDR1 SGHTA and CDR2 FQGNSA. V lost 4 bases, J lost 4 bases, and 6 bases stayed unmatched. As DNA, the CDR3 is TGTGCCAGCAGCTCGGGCGGGGGTCGAGAGACCCAGTACTTC. Its translation is CASSSGGGRETQYF.